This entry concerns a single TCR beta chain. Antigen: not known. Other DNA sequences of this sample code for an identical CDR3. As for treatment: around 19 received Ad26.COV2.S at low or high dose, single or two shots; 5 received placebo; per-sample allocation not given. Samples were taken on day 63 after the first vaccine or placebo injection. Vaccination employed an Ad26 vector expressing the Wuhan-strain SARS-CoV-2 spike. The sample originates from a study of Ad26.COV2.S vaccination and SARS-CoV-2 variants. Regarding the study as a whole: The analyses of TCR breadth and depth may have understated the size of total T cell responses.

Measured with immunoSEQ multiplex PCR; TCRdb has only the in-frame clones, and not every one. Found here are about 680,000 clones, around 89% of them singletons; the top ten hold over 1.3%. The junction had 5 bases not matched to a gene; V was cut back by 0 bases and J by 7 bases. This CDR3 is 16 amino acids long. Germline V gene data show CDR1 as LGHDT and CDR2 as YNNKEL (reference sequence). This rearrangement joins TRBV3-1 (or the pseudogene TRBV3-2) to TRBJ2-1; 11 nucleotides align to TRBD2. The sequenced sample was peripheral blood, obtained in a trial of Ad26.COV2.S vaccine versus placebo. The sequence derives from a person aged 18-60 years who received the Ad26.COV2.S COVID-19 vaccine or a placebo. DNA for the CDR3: TGTGCCAGCAGCCAAGATCTAGCGGGGGGCAGTAATGAGCAGTTCTTC. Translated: CASSQDLAGGSNEQFF.